A selection of T cell receptor beta chains follows, all from one sample in a study of cytomegalovirus exposure and HLA in healthy donors. Libraries were prepared by immunoSEQ multiplex PCR; TCRdb keeps only in-frame clonotypes and omits some of them. Counted here are about 110,000 clones, approximately 66% occurring once; the ten biggest clones make up roughly a tenth. The sequenced sample was PBMCs. The receptor set was obtained from a man aged 35 to 55 in good health and CMV-seropositive. The CDR3 runs from the conserved cysteine through the conserved F or W. The D gene is left open where the match is weak. Size tells how often a clone was seen (once, few, many) or the class of an expanded clone, and some rows leave it out.

j_call: TRBJ2-7
d_call: TRBD2
clone_size: .
v_call: TRBV5-4
cdr3_aa: CASSLGLAGTYEQYF
cdr3_nt: TGTGCCAGCAGCTTGGGACTAGCGGGAACCTACGAGCAGTACTTC

j_call: TRBJ1-5
d_call: TRBD1
clone_size: .
v_call: TRBV23-1
cdr3_aa: CASSSGTGRQPQHF
cdr3_nt: TGCGCCAGCAGTTCCGGGACAGGGAGGCAGCCCCAGCATTTT

j_call: TRBJ1-2
d_call: TRBD1
clone_size: .
v_call: TRBV9
cdr3_aa: CASSVGQGANYGYTF
cdr3_nt: TGTGCCAGCAGCGTCGGACAGGGTGCTAACTATGGCTACACCTTC

j_call: TRBJ2-3
d_call: TRBD1
clone_size: .
v_call: TRBV9
cdr3_aa: CASGQGTDTQYF
cdr3_nt: TGTGCCAGTGGACAGGGAACAGATACGCAGTATTTT

j_call: TRBJ2-1
d_call: .
clone_size: few
v_call: TRBV9
cdr3_aa: CASSPPAGASYNEQFF
cdr3_nt: TGTGCCAGCAGCCCCCCAGCGGGCGCATCCTACAATGAGCAGTTCTTC

j_call: TRBJ2-3
d_call: TRBD2
clone_size: .
v_call: TRBV4-2
cdr3_aa: CASRSGLAGVLADTQYF
cdr3_nt: TGTGCCAGCAGATCTGGGCTAGCGGGAGTATTGGCAGATACGCAGTATTTT

j_call: TRBJ2-5
d_call: TRBD1
clone_size: once
v_call: TRBV7-2
cdr3_aa: CASTLGQGAETQYF
cdr3_nt: TGTGCCAGCACCCTCGGACAGGGGGCGGAGACCCAGTACTTC

j_call: TRBJ2-7
d_call: TRBD2
clone_size: .
v_call: TRBV5-4
cdr3_aa: CAISAGGPTYEQYF
cdr3_nt: TGTGCCATCTCAGCGGGAGGGCCGACCTACGAGCAGTACTTC

j_call: TRBJ1-2
d_call: .
clone_size: .
v_call: TRBV21-1
cdr3_aa: CASSRSGYTF
cdr3_nt: TGTGCCAGCAGCAGGAGCGGGTACACCTTC

j_call: TRBJ1-1
d_call: .
clone_size: few
v_call: TRBV6-4
cdr3_aa: CASSQTGNTEAFF
cdr3_nt: TGTGCCAGCAGTCAAACAGGGAACACTGAAGCTTTCTTT

j_call: TRBJ2-2
d_call: TRBD1
clone_size: .
v_call: TRBV19
cdr3_aa: CASSRTQGATGELFF
cdr3_nt: TGTGCCAGTAGCCGTACCCAGGGGGCTACCGGGGAGCTGTTTTTT

j_call: TRBJ2-5
d_call: .
clone_size: .
v_call: TRBV13
cdr3_aa: CASSLRTASDYQETQYF
cdr3_nt: TGTGCCAGCAGCTTAAGAACTGCCTCCGACTACCAAGAGACCCAGTACTTC

j_call: TRBJ2-7
d_call: TRBD2
clone_size: .
v_call: TRBV4-2
cdr3_aa: CASSQAGTSGIHEQYF
cdr3_nt: TGTGCCAGCAGCCAGGCAGGGACTAGTGGTATCCACGAGCAGTACTTC

j_call: TRBJ2-7
d_call: TRBD1
clone_size: .
v_call: TRBV27
cdr3_aa: CASRTGGYEQYF
cdr3_nt: TGTGCCAGCCGGACAGGGGGCTACGAGCAGTACTTC

j_call: TRBJ1-4
d_call: TRBD1
clone_size: .
v_call: TRBV5-1
cdr3_aa: CASSTGQPNEKLFF
cdr3_nt: TGCGCCAGCAGCACGGGACAGCCTAATGAAAAACTGTTTTTT

j_call: TRBJ1-5
d_call: TRBD1
clone_size: .
v_call: TRBV27
cdr3_aa: CASSRRQGNQPQHF
cdr3_nt: TGTGCCAGCAGCCGAAGACAGGGAAATCAGCCCCAGCATTTT

j_call: TRBJ1-6
d_call: .
clone_size: .
v_call: TRBV2
cdr3_aa: CASIESIGVGSPLHF
cdr3_nt: TGTGCCAGCATCGAAAGTATAGGGGTCGGCTCACCCCTCCACTTT

j_call: TRBJ1-1
d_call: .
clone_size: few
v_call: TRBV5-1
cdr3_aa: CASSTQGNTEAFF
cdr3_nt: TGCGCCAGCAGCACCCAGGGAAACACTGAAGCTTTCTTT